This T cell receptor beta chain was obtained from a study of cytomegalovirus exposure and HLA in healthy donors. Study-wide results and caveats: Reports showed the classifier diagnosing cytomegalovirus status with high specificity and sensitivity. Whilst most TCR sequences proved rare, a subset of public TCRs occurred across many donors. In a later analysis, across HLA loci, associated TCR counts were highest for DRB1, lowest for HLA-C.

Trimming cost V 7 bases and J 5 bases, with 24 bases left between them. CDR3 size: 17 residues. The germline V gene has CDR1 SGHRS and CDR2 YFSETQ. Remarks on this clone: Its antigen is not known.

PCR primers comprised 60 Vbeta and 13 Jbeta primers. Sequencing used immunoSEQ multiplex PCR; TCRdb keeps in-frame clones, though not all of them. This sample contains 100,000 to 150,000 clones. The sequenced sample was PBMCs. This TCR was sampled from a man aged 30-40 years in good health and CMV-seronegative. V usage is TRBV5-1 and J usage is TRBJ2-2; the D gene is possibly TRBD1 (6 bases). The CDR3 region is CASLFRPGTGKTGELFF. As DNA, the CDR3 is TGCGCCAGCCTTTTTAGGCCCGGAACAGGGAAAACCGGGGAGCTGTTTTTT.